This TCR beta chain was sequenced in a study of cytomegalovirus exposure and HLA in healthy donors. This clone has a handful of counts. It was with 60 Vbeta and 13 Jbeta primers that the PCR ran. Sequencing used immunoSEQ multiplex PCR; TCRdb keeps in-frame clones, though not all of them. The sample includes tens of thousands of clones, 68% of them seen just once. This CDR3 has 14 residues. Trimming pared 6 bases from V and 5 bases from J, leaving 16 bases between. The V gene's germline CDR1 is MNHEY and CDR2 SMNVEV (reference sequence). Sample: PBMCs. The TCR sequence derives from a woman younger than 45 in good health and CMV-seronegative. The chain links TRBV27 to TRBJ1-2; D gene ambiguous. The CDR3 here is CASSRHSDTYGYTF. The DNA of the CDR3 is TGTGCCAGCAGCCGACATTCGGATACATATGGCTACACCTTC.